These 31 T cell receptor beta chains were all obtained from the same sample, sequenced in a study of CD8+ T cells in alopecia areata. RNA was extracted and reverse transcribed into cDNA as the sequencing template. Produced via immunoSEQ multiplex PCR; TCRdb's table is partial and in-frame only. The sample records around 50,000 clones, almost 97% being singletons. The starting material was CD8+ T cells sorted from blood, obtained at week 0. These TCRs come from a human donor with alopecia areata.

J is TRBJ2-7 and V is TRBV4-2; 11 bases match TRBD2. The CDR3 extends over 16 amino acids. V was pared by 4 bases and J by 2 bases, with 7 bases of the junction left unmatched. Germline CDR1 reads LGHNA; CDR2 reads YNFKEQ. The CDR3 spells CASSRETSGAAYEQYF. The CDR3 DNA sequence: TGTGCCAGCAGCCGAGAGACTAGCGGGGCTGCCTACGAGCAGTACTTC.

The rearrangement links TRBV7-9 to TRBJ1-6; D not certain. Germline V CDR1 and CDR2: SEHNR, FQNEAQ (reference sequence). The CDR3 totals 15 residues. Trimming stripped 5 bases from V and 3 bases from J, with 11 bases between. The CDR3 DNA sequence: TGTGCCAGCAGCGATGGACCGATCTATAATTCACCCCTCCACTTT. Translation: CASSDGPIYNSPLHF.

The chain recombines TRBV4-2 with TRBJ2-3; 8 nucleotides line up with TRBD2. V shed 1 base and J 0 bases; nucleotides not matched to a gene: 15. Germline V CDR1 and CDR2: LGHNA, YNFKEQ. The CDR3 runs 20 residues. Here the CDR3 reads CASSQGRSTGRGLSTDTQYF. The DNA for the CDR3 is TGTGCCAGCAGCCAAGGACGGTCCACCGGGAGGGGGTTGAGCACAGATACGCAGTATTTT.

The CDR3 region has the DNA TGCGCCAGCAGCGAGACTAGCGGGGTAATCTCCTACGAGCAGTACTTC. It is translated as CASSETSGVISYEQYF. The chain carries TRBV5-1 and TRBJ2-7; 11 bases agree with TRBD2. The CDR3 is made up of 16 amino acids. Per the germline V gene, CDR1 is SGHRS and CDR2 is YFSETQ. V was pared by 4 bases and J by 0 bases, with 6 bases of the junction left unmatched. The full variable domain, its missing parts supplied by reference TRBV5-1 and TRBJ2-7, is KAGVTQTPRYLIKTRGQQVTLSCSPISGHRSVSWYQQTPGQGLQFLFEYFSETQRNKGNFPGRFSGRQFSNSRSEMNVSTLELGDSALYLCASSETSGVISYEQYFGPGTRLTVT.

The chain has TRBV7-6 and TRBJ2-7, with D possibly being TRBD1 (6 bases). With 0 bases removed from V and 3 bases from J, the gap between germline ends came to 9 bases. The V gene's germline CDR1 is SGHVS and CDR2 FNYEAQ. The CDR3 length is 14 residues. CDR3 sequence (DNA): TGTGCCAGCAGCTTAGCGCCAGGGGACTACGAGCAGTACTTC. This gives the protein CASSLAPGDYEQYF.

The chain uses TRBV28 and TRBJ2-7; D gene uncertain. From germline, CDR1 is MDHEN and CDR2 SYDVKM. V lost 5 bases to trimming and J lost 5 bases, with 10 bases between them. The CDR3 has 12 amino acids. CDR3 region: CASSIVVDEQYF. The CDR3, as DNA: TGTGCCAGCAGTATAGTAGTGGACGAGCAGTACTTC.

CDR3 sequence: CASRPKGEAYSYEQYF. The DNA of the CDR3 is TGTGCCAGTAGACCAAAGGGGGAAGCCTACTCCTACGAGCAGTACTTC. The rearrangement links TRBV19 to TRBJ2-7; possibly TRBD1 for D (6 bases). Looked up from germline, CDR1 is LNHDA and CDR2 is SQIVND (reference sequence). V lost 6 bases to trimming and J lost 0 bases, with 18 bases between them. The CDR3 is made up of 16 amino acids. Complete variable domain (other parts from reference TRBV19 and TRBJ2-7): DGGITQSPKYLFRKEGQNVTLSCEQNLNHDAMYWYRQDPGQGLRLIYYSQIVNDFQKGDIAEGYSVSREKKESFPLTVTSAQKNPTAFYLCASRPKGEAYSYEQYFGPGTRLTVT.

The chain couples TRBV13 to TRBJ2-7; TRBD2 is a possible D gene (6 bases). Germline V gene sequence: CDR1 PRHDT, CDR2 FYEKMQ (reference sequence). The CDR3 length is 13 residues. Trimming took 5 bases from V and 6 from J, leaving 14 bases between them. CDR3 in DNA: TGTGCCAGCAGCGTGGGACTGTCGAGCGAGCAGTACTTC. Amino acids: CASSVGLSSEQYF.

This rearrangement joins TRBV5-6 to TRBJ1-5; D remains ambiguous. From germline, CDR1 is SGHDT and CDR2 YYEEEE. CDR3 length: 14 amino acids. Trimming removed 1 base from V and 4 bases from J, with 9 bases in between. CDR3 in amino acids: CASSLSQNNQPQHF. The CDR3 nucleotides are TGTGCCAGCAGCTTGTCCCAGAATAATCAGCCCCAGCATTTT.

This chain connects TRBV7-2 to TRBJ2-1; D may be TRBD2 (7 bases). CDR1 and CDR2 (germline): SGHTA, FQGNSA. V lost 5 bases, J lost 5 bases, and 19 bases lay in between. This CDR3 contains 16 residues. The CDR3 DNA follows: TGTGCCAGCAGCCCCGTCGCTGCGGGGGCAGACAATGAGCAGTTCTTC. Translating it yields CASSPVAAGADNEQFF. The variable domain in full, completed from reference TRBV7-2 and TRBJ2-1, reads GAGVSQSPSNKVTEKGKDVELRCDPISGHTALYWYRQSLGQGLEFLIYFQGNSAPDKSGLPSDRFSAERTGGSVSTLTIQRTQQEDSAVYLCASSPVAAGADNEQFFGPGTRLTVL.

This clone has a single count. This chain joins TRBV7-9 and TRBJ2-5, with a possible D match to TRBD1 (5 bases). The CDR3 is 14 amino acids. The germline V and J ends were trimmed by 8 bases and 0 bases, with 13 bases remaining between them. The germline CDR1 and CDR2 sequences are SEHNR and FQNEAQ (reference sequence). Here the CDR3 reads CASQPDSNQETQYF. The CDR3 DNA follows: TGTGCCAGCCAGCCAGACAGTAACCAAGAGACCCAGTACTTC.

The genes are TRBV6-5 and TRBJ1-1; D is possibly TRBD1 (6 bases). Germline V gene sequence: CDR1 MNHEY, CDR2 SVGAGI. V was trimmed by 6 bases and J by 8 bases, leaving 10 bases between them. There are 11 residues in the CDR3. This CDR3 reads CASRQGGEAFF. DNA for the CDR3: TGTGCCAGCAGACAAGGGGGGGAAGCTTTCTTT.

V usage is TRBV4-2 and J usage is TRBJ1-6, with unresolved D. This CDR3 spans 16 amino acids. Germline V gene sequence: CDR1 LGHNA, CDR2 YNFKEQ. The V end lost 1 base, the J end lost 8 bases, and 15 bases lay between the germline ends. CDR3 region: CASSQVPRDGDSPLHF. CDR3 DNA sequence: TGTGCCAGCAGCCAAGTTCCACGGGATGGGGATTCACCCCTCCACTTT.

The rearrangement joins TRBV28 to TRBJ2-4; D tentatively fits TRBD1 or TRBD2 (5 bases each). Trimming stripped 6 bases from V and 8 bases from J, with 20 bases between. CDR1 and CDR2 from the germline V gene are MDHEN and SYDVKM. The CDR3 consists of 15 residues. The CDR3 here is CASSPGGRALDIQYF. For the CDR3, the DNA is TGTGCCAGCAGCCCCGGAGGCAGGGCGTTAGACATTCAGTACTTC. The full variable domain, in which reference TRBV28 and TRBJ2-4 provide the parts outside the CDR3, is DVKVTQSSRYLVKRTGEKVFLECVQDMDHENMFWYRQDPGLGLRLIYFSYDVKMKEKGDIPEGYSVSREKKERFSLILESASTNQTSMYLCASSPGGRALDIQYFGAGTRLSVL.

V is TRBV7-9 and J is TRBJ1-3, with D unclear. The CDR3 has 17 amino acids. Looked up from germline, CDR1 is SEHNR and CDR2 is FQNEAQ (reference sequence). V was clipped by 7 bases and J by 0 bases, with 19 bases between them. CDR3 DNA: TGTGCCAGCACCCCTCCGGTGTGGGCACTCTCTGGAAACACCATATATTTT. As protein: CASTPPVWALSGNTIYF.

The chain links TRBV4-3 to TRBJ2-1; TRBD1 matches 10 bases. The V and J ends lost 0 bases and 7 bases, in that order; junction bases with no gene match: 6. This CDR3 spans 16 amino acids. From germline, CDR1 is LGHNA and CDR2 YSLEER. CDR3 nucleotides: TGCGCCAGCAGCCAAGACGGACAGGGGGTGCGGAATGAGCAGTTCTTC. Residues: CASSQDGQGVRNEQFF.

The J gene is TRBJ1-2, the V gene TRBV13; D uncertain. The germline V and J ends were trimmed by 6 bases and 8 bases, with 13 bases remaining between them. The CDR3 runs 12 residues. In germline, CDR1 is PRHDT, CDR2 FYEKMQ (reference sequence). DNA for the CDR3: TGTGCCAGCAGTTGGATCATTGAAGGCTACACCTTC. It yields the protein CASSWIIEGYTF.

The J gene is TRBJ2-1, the V gene TRBV19, with D unclear. Germline V CDR1 and CDR2: LNHDA, SQIVND (reference sequence). With 7 bases removed from V and 7 bases from J, the gap between germline ends came to 8 bases. This CDR3 has 11 residues. CDR3 in DNA: TGTGCCAGTACCCCTGGGAATGAGCAGTTCTTC. The encoded protein is CASTPGNEQFF.

CDR3 bases: TGCGCCAGCAGCCATACTACAGGGTGCCCCGAGCAGTACTTC. Translating gives CASSHTTGCPEQYF. The chain has TRBV4-3 and TRBJ2-7; D is perhaps TRBD1 (6 bases). V lost 3 bases, J lost 6 bases, and 15 bases lay in between. The CDR3 loop spans 14 amino acids. Germline CDR1 is LGHNA and CDR2 is YSLEER.

The genes are TRBV29-1 and TRBJ2-5; 8 bases align to TRBD2. The germline CDR1 and CDR2 sequences are SQVTM and ANQGSEA. The CDR3 extends over 16 amino acids. The trim removed 6 bases at V and 7 bases at J, leaving 19 bases unmatched. The CDR3 region is CSVMGSTGGPRGTQYF. The CDR3 DNA reads as TGCAGCGTGATGGGATCAACGGGGGGGCCGAGGGGGACCCAGTACTTC. The variable domain in full, completed from reference TRBV29-1 and TRBJ2-5, reads SAVISQKPSRDICQRGTSLTIQCQVDSQVTMMFWYRQQPGQSLTLIATANQGSEATYESGFVIDKFPISRPNLTFSTLTVSNMSPEDSSIYLCSVMGSTGGPRGTQYFGPGTRLLVL.

The chain uses TRBV4-2 and TRBJ2-7, with TRBD2 identical over 8 bases. The CDR3 contains 16 residues. J lost 0 bases, V lost 0 bases, and 4 bases had no gene match. Germline V gene data show CDR1 as LGHNA and CDR2 as YNFKEQ. CDR3 in amino acids: CASSQESGGISYEQYF. DNA of the CDR3: TGTGCCAGCAGCCAAGAATCGGGGGGGATCTCCTACGAGCAGTACTTC.

The chain carries TRBV7-6 and TRBJ2-3; 10 nucleotides match TRBD2. The CDR3 totals 17 residues. Germline lookup yields CDR1 SGHVS and CDR2 FNYEAQ. With 4 bases clipped from V and 2 bases from J, the junction kept 9 bases outside the gene matches. Written as DNA, the CDR3 is TGTGCCAGCAGCTCCCCTCTAGCGGGGGTGAACACAGATACGCAGTATTTT. This translates into CASSSPLAGVNTDTQYF. Filled out from reference TRBV7-6 and TRBJ2-3, the complete variable domain reads GAGVSQSPRYKVTKRGQDVALRCDPISGHVSLYWYRQALGQGPEFLTYFNYEAQQDKSGLPNDRFSAERPEGSISTLTIQRTEQRDSAMYRCASSSPLAGVNTDTQYFGPGTRLTVL.

V and J are TRBV7-6 and TRBJ2-3; 10 bases are shared with TRBD2. Germline values: CDR1 SGHVS, CDR2 FNYEAQ. There are 15 residues in the CDR3. V lost 4 bases and J lost 3; bases outside the gene matches: 4. CDR3 loop: CASSYSGGATDTQYF. The CDR3 DNA follows: TGTGCCAGCAGCTACAGCGGGGGGGCGACAGATACGCAGTATTTT.

V usage is TRBV7-9 and J usage is TRBJ2-7; no firm D call. This CDR3 has 12 amino acids. Germline V lookup: CDR1 SEHNR, CDR2 FQNEAQ (reference sequence). Trimming pared 5 bases from V and 5 bases from J, leaving 10 bases between. The CDR3 sequence: CASSQYPDEQYF. The CDR3 nucleotides read TGTGCCAGCAGCCAGTATCCTGACGAGCAGTACTTC. The full variable domain, in which reference TRBV7-9 and TRBJ2-7 provide the parts outside the CDR3, is DTGVSQNPRHKITKRGQNVTFRCDPISEHNRLYWYRQTLGQGPEFLTYFQNEAQLEKSRLLSDRFSAERPKGSFSTLEIQRTEQGDSAMYLCASSQYPDEQYFGPGTRLTVT.

With regard to this clone: The same CDR3 can be traced to other DNA sequences in this sample. The chain employs TRBV7-9 and TRBJ1-2; D gene unclear. The CDR3 runs to 13 residues. The germline V gene encodes CDR1 SEHNR and CDR2 FQNEAQ (reference sequence). With 5 bases removed from V and 6 bases from J, the gap between germline ends came to 13 bases. The CDR3 DNA sequence: TGTGCCAGCAGCCGACCGGGGAAGCATGGCTACACCTTC. Protein: CASSRPGKHGYTF.

The DNA of the CDR3 is TGTGCCAGCAGACCTATGGGGCCAAACACCGGGGAGCTGTTTTTT. Amino acids: CASRPMGPNTGELFF. V usage is TRBV11-3 and J usage is TRBJ2-2; D is possibly TRBD1 (5 bases). Deletions cut 6 bases from V and 2 bases from J, with 13 bases between. Germline values: CDR1 SGHNT, CDR2 YENEEA. The CDR3 sequence is 15 residues long. Looking up the rest from reference TRBV11-3 and TRBJ2-2 gives the full variable domain: EAGVVQSPRYKIIEKKQPVAFWCNPISGHNTLYWYLQNLGQGPELLIRYENEEAVDDSQLPKDRFSAERLKGVDSTLKIQPAELGDSAVYLCASRPMGPNTGELFFGEGSRLTVL.

The chain combines TRBV4-1 with TRBJ2-7; D perhaps matches TRBD2 (6 bases). V was cut by 3 bases and J by 2 bases, with 20 bases left in between. Germline V gene sequence: CDR1 MGHRA, CDR2 YSYEKL. This CDR3 contains 17 residues. CDR3 DNA: TGCGCCAGCAGCCATGGGGATGGATGGCGGGGACCCTACGAGCAGTACTTC. Translation: CASSHGDGWRGPYEQYF.

This clone was detected only once. At the DNA level, this CDR3 is encoded by other sequences in the same sample as well. This chain joins TRBV4-2 and TRBJ2-7; 13 nucleotides align to TRBD2. The CDR3 sequence is 16 residues long. Germline V gene sequence: CDR1 LGHNA, CDR2 YNFKEQ. The V and J ends lost 0 bases and 4 bases, in that order; junction bases with no gene match: 3. The CDR3 is CASSQEGTSGVYEQYF. As DNA, the CDR3 is TGTGCCAGCAGCCAAGAGGGGACTAGCGGGGTTTACGAGCAGTACTTC.

The chain employs TRBV9 and TRBJ2-1, with D uncertain. CDR1 and CDR2 (germline): SGDLS, YYNGEE. The length of the CDR3 is 12 residues. V shed 3 bases and J shed 9 bases, with 10 bases lying between them. The CDR3 DNA follows: TGTGCCAGCAGCGGCGCTAAGGGTGAGCAGTTCTTC. Its translation is CASSGAKGEQFF.

The genes are TRBV4-3 and TRBJ2-3, with D possibly being TRBD2 (6 bases). The V gene lost 0 bases and the J gene lost 1 base, with 8 bases spanning the gap. Germline-derived CDR1 and CDR2 are LGHNA and YSLEER. This CDR3 comprises 15 residues. The CDR3 sequence: CASSQEEGRTDTQYF. For the CDR3, the DNA is TGCGCCAGCAGCCAAGAGGAGGGGCGCACAGATACGCAGTATTTT.

CDR3: CASSQDWLEADTQYF. CDR3 coding DNA: TGCGCCAGCAGCCAAGATTGGCTAGAGGCAGATACGCAGTATTTT. The V gene is TRBV4-3, the J gene TRBJ2-3; D call uncertain. With 0 bases removed from V and 4 bases from J, the gap between germline ends came to 11 bases. This CDR3 contains 15 residues. Germline loops: CDR1 LGHNA, CDR2 YSLEER.